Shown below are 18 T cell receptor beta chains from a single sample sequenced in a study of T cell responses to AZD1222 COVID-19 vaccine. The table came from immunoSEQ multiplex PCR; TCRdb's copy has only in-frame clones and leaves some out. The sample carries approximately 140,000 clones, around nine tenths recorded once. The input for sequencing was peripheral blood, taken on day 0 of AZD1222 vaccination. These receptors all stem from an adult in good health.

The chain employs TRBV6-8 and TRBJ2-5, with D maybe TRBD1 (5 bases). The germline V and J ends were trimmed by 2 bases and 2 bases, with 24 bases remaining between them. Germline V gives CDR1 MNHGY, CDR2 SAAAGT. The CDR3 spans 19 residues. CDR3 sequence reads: CASSYDKCPFNRSQETQYF. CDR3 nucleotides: TGTGCCAGCAGTTACGACAAGTGTCCTTTTAACAGGTCTCAAGAGACCCAGTACTTC.

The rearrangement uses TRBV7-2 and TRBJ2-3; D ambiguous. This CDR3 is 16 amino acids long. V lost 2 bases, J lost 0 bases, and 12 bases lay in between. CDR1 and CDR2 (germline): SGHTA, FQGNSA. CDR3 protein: CASSLKWLTSTDTQYF. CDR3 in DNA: TGTGCCAGCAGCTTAAAGTGGCTTACAAGCACAGATACGCAGTATTTT.

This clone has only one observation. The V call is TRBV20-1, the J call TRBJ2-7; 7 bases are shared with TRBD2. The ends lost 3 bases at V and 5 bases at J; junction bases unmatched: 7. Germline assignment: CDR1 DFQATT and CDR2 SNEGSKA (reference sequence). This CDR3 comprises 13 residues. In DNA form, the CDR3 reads TGCAGTGCTAGTAGGGCGGGAGTTCACGAGCAGTACTTC. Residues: CSASRAGVHEQYF.

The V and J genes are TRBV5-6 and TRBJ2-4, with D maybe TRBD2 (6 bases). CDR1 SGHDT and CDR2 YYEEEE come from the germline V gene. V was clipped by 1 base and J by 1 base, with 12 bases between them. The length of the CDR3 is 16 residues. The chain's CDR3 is CASSLRGLRAKNIQYF. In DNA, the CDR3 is TGTGCCAGCAGCTTGAGGGGACTCCGCGCCAAAAACATTCAGTACTTC.

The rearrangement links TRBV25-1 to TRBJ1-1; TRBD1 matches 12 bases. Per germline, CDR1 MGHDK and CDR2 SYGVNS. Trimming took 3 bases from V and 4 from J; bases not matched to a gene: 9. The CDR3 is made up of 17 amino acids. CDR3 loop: CASSESGTGGRGTEAFF. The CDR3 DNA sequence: TGTGCCAGCAGTGAGTCCGGGACAGGGGGCCGAGGCACTGAAGCTTTCTTT.

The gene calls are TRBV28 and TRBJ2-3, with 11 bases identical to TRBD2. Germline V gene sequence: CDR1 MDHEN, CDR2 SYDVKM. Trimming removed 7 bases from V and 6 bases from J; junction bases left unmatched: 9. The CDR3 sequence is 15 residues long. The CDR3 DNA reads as TGTGCCAGCACCCTGTTAGCGGGAGGGCGGGATACGCAGTATTTT. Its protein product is CASTLLAGGRDTQYF. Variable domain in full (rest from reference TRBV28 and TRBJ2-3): DVKVTQSSRYLVKRTGEKVFLECVQDMDHENMFWYRQDPGLGLRLIYFSYDVKMKEKGDIPEGYSVSREKKERFSLILESASTNQTSMYLCASTLLAGGRDTQYFGPGTRLTVL.

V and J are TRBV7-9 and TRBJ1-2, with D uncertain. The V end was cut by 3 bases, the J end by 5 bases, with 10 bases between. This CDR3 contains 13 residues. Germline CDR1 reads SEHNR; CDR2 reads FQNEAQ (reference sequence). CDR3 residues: CASSLVSEYGYTF. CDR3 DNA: TGTGCCAGCAGCTTGGTTTCGGAATATGGCTACACCTTC.

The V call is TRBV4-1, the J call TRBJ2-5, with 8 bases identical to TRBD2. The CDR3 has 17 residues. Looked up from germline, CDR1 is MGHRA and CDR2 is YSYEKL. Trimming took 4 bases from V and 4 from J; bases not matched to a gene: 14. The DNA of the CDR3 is TGCGCCAGCAGCCTCGGTGCTAGCGGGCCCAAAGGAGAGACCCAGTACTTC. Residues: CASSLGASGPKGETQYF.

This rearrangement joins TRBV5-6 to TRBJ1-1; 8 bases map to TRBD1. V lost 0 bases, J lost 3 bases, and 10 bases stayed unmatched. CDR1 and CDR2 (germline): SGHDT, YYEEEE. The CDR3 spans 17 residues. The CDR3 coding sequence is TGTGCCAGCAGCTTGGCGGACAGGGCGGCTGAAGACACTGAAGCTTTCTTT. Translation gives CASSLADRAAEDTEAFF.

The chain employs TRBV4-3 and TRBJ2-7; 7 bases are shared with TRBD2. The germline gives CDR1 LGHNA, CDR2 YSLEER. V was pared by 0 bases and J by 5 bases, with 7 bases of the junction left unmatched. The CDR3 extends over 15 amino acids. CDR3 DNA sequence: TGCGCCAGCAGCCAAGATGGGGGTGGGAGGGACGAGCAGTACTTC. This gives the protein CASSQDGGGRDEQYF.

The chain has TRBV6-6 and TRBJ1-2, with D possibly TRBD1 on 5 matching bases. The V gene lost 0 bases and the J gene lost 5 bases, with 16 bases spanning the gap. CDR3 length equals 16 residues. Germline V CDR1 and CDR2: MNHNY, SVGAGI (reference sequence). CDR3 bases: TGTGCCAGCAGTTACTCGTGGCGGGACCAAGCTTATGGCTACACCTTC. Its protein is CASSYSWRDQAYGYTF.

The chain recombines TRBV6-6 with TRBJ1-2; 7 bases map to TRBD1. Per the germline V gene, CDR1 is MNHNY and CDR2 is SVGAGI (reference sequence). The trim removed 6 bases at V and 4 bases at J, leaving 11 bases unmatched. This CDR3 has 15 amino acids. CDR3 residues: CASRNPTGLLYGYTF. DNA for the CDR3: TGTGCCAGCAGGAATCCGACAGGGCTCCTCTATGGCTACACCTTC.

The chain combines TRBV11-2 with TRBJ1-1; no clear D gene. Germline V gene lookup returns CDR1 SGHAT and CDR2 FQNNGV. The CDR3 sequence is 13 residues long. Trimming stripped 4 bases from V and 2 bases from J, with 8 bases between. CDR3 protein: CASSSRQNTEAFF. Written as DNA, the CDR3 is TGTGCCAGCAGCTCAAGACAAAACACTGAAGCTTTCTTT.

CDR3 protein: CASSPGTLNNSPLHF. DNA of the CDR3: TGTGCCAGCAGCCCCGGGACACTTAATAATTCACCCCTCCACTTT. The chain couples TRBV6-6 to TRBJ1-6; TRBD1 might be the D (6 bases). The length of the CDR3 is 15 residues. V was clipped by 6 bases and J by 5 bases, with 14 bases between them. Germline assignment: CDR1 MNHNY and CDR2 SVGAGI (reference sequence).

The CDR3: CASSEIGQGASEQYF. CDR3 bases: TGTGCCAGCAGTGAGATTGGACAGGGGGCTTCGGAGCAGTACTTC. This chain uses TRBV2 with TRBJ2-7, with 11 bases that match TRBD1. Germline V gene data show CDR1 as SNHLY and CDR2 as FYNNEI. J gave up 7 bases and V 3 bases, and 8 bases lay outside the gene matches. The CDR3 is made up of 15 amino acids.

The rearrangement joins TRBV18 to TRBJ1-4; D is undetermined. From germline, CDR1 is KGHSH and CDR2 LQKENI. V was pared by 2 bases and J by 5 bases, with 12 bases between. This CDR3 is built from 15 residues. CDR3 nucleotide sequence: TGTGCCAGCTCACCAATGGGTCAGACAAATGAAAAACTGTTTTTT. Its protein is CASSPMGQTNEKLFF. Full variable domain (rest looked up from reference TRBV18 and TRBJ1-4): NAGVMQNPRHLVRRRGQEARLRCSPMKGHSHVYWYRQLPEEGLKFMVYLQKENIIDESGMPKERFSAEFPKEGPSILRIQQVVRGDSAAYFCASSPMGQTNEKLFFGSGTQLSVL.

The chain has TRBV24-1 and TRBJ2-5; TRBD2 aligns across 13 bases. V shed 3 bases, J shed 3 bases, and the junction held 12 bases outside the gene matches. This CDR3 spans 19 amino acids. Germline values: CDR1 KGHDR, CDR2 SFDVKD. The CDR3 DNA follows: TGTGCCACCAGTGATGTCACAACTAGCGGGAGGGCCGGTAAAGAGACCCAGTACTTC. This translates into CATSDVTTSGRAGKETQYF.

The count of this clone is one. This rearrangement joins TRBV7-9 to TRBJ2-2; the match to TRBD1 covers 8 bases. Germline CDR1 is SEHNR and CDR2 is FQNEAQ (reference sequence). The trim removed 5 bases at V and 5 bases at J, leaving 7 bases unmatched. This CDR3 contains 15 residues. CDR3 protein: CASSRQGIGTGELFF. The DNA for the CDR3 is TGTGCCAGCAGCCGACAGGGGATTGGGACCGGGGAGCTGTTTTTT.